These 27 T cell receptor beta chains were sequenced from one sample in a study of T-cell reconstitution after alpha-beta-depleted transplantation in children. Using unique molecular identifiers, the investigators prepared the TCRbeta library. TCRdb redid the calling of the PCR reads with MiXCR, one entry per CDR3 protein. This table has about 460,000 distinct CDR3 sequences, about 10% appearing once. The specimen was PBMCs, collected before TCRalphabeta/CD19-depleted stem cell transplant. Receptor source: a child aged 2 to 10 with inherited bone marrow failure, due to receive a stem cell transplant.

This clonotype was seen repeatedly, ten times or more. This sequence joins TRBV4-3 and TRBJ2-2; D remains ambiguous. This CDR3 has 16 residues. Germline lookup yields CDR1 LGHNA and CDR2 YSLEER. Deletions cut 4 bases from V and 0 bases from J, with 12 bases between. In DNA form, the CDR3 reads TGCGCCAGCAGCCTGCAACTAACAACGAACACCGGGGAGCTGTTTTTT. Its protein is CASSLQLTTNTGELFF.

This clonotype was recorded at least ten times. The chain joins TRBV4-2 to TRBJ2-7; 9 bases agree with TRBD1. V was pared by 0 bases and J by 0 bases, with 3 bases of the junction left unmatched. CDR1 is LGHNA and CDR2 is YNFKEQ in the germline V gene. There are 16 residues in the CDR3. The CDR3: CASSQEPTGGSYEQYF. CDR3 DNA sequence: TGTGCCAGCAGCCAAGAACCGACAGGGGGCTCCTACGAGCAGTACTTC.

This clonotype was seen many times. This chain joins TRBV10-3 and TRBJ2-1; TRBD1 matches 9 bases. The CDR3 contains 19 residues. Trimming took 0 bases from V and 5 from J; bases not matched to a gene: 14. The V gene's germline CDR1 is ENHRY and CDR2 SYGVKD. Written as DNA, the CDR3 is TGTGCCATCAGTGAGTCGATGGGACAGGGATCGAAAGTCCACAATGAGCAGTTCTTC. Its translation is CAISESMGQGSKVHNEQFF.

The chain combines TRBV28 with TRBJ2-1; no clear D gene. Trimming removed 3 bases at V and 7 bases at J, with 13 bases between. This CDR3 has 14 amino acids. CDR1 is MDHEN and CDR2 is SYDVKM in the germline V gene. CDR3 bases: TGTGCCAGCAGTTTCCTGGCCTCCGCGAATGAGCAGTTCTTC. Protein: CASSFLASANEQFF.

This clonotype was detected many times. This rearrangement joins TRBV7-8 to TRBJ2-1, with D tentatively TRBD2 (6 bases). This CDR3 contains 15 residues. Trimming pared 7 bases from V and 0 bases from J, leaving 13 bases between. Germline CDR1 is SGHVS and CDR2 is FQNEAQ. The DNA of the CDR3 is TGTGCCAGCAATTTCGCGGGAAGCTCCTACAATGAGCAGTTCTTC. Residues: CASNFAGSSYNEQFF. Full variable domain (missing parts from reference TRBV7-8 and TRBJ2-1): GAGVSQSPRYKVAKRGQDVALRCDPISGHVSLFWYQQALGQGPEFLTYFQNEAQLDKSGLPSDRFFAERPEGSVSTLKIQRTQQEDSAVYLCASNFAGSSYNEQFFGPGTRLTVL.

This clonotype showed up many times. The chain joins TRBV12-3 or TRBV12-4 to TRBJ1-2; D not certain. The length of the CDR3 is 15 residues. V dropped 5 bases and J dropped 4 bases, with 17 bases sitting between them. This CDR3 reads CASSPRWKMVYGYTF. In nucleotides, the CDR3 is TGTGCCAGCAGTCCAAGGTGGAAGATGGTCTATGGCTACACCTTC.

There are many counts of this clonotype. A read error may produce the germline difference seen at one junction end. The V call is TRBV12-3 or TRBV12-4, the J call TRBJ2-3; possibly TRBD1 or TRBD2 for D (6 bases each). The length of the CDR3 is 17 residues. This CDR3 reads CASSLSVGGVHTDTQCF. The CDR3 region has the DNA TGTGCCAGCAGTTTATCTGTCGGGGGCGTTCACACAGATACGCAGTGTTTT.

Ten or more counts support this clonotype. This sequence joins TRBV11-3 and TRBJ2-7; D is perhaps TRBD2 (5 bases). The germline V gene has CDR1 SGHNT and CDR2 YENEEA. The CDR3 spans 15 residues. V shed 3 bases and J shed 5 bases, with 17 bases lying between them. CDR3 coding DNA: TGTGCCAGCAGCTTTTATTGGACTCCCCCCGACGAGCAGTACTTC. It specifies CASSFYWTPPDEQYF.

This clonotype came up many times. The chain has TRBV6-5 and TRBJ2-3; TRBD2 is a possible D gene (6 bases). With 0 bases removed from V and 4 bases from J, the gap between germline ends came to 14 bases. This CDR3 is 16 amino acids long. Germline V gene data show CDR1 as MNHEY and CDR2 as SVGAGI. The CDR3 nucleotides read TGTGCCAGCAGTTACTCTGACGGGAGAGGCGCAGATACGCAGTATTTT. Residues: CASSYSDGRGADTQYF.

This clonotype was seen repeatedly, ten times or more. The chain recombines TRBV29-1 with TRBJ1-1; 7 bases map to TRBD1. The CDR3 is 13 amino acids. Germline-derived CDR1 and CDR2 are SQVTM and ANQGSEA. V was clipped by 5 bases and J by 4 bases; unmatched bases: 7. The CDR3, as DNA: TGCAGCGTTTCAACCACAGGGGCCACTGAAGCTTTCTTT. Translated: CSVSTTGATEAFF.

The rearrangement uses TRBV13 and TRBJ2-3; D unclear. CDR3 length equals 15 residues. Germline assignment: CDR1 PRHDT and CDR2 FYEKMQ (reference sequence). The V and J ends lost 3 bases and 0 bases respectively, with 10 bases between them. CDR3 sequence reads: CASSFRPTSTDTQYF. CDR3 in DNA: TGTGCCAGCAGCTTTAGACCTACCAGCACAGATACGCAGTATTTT.

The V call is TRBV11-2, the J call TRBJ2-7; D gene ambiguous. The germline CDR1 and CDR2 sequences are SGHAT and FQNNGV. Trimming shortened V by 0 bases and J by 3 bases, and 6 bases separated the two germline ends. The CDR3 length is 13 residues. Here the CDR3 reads CASSLDPIYEQYF. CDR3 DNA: TGTGCCAGCAGCTTAGATCCTATCTACGAGCAGTACTTC.

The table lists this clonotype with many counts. This CDR3 is CASSLGRTIIIQETQYF. The CDR3 bases are TGCGCCAGCAGCTTGGGGAGGACTATTATAATACAAGAGACCCAGTACTTC. The rearrangement links TRBV5-1 to TRBJ2-5, with D perhaps matching TRBD2 (6 bases). The CDR3 loop spans 17 amino acids. Germline V lookup: CDR1 SGHRS, CDR2 YFSETQ. V was shortened by 0 bases and J by 2 bases, with 17 bases between the two germline ends. Full variable domain (missing parts from reference TRBV5-1 and TRBJ2-5): KAGVTQTPRYLIKTRGQQVTLSCSPISGHRSVSWYQQTPGQGLQFLFEYFSETQRNKGNFPGRFSGRQFSNSRSEMNVSTLELGDSALYLCASSLGRTIIIQETQYFGPGTRLLVL.

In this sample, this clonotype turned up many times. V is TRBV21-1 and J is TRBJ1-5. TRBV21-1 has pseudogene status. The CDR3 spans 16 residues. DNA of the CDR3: TGTGCCAGCAGCAAAGATCCTCGGCGGATCAATCAGCCCCAGCATTTT. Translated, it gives CASSKDPRRINQPQHF.

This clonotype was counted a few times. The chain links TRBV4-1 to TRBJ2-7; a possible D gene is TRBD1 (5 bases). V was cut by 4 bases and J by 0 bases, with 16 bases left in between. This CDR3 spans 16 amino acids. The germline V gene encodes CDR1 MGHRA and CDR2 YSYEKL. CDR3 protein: CASSRRQTDSSYEQYF. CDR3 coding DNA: TGCGCCAGCAGCCGCCGGCAGACTGACAGCTCCTACGAGCAGTACTTC.

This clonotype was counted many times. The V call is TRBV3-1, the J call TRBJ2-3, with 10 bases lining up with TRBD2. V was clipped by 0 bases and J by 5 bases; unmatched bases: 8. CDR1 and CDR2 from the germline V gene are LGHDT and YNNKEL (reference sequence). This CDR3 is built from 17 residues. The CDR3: CASSQDLPGLALDTQYF. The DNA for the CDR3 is TGTGCCAGCAGCCAAGATCTTCCGGGACTAGCGCTAGATACGCAGTATTTT.

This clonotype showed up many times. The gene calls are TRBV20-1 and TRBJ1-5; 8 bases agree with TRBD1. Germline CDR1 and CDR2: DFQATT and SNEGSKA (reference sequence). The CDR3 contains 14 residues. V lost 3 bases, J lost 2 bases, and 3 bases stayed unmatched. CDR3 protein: CSARGQEGNQPQHF. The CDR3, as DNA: TGCAGTGCTAGGGGACAGGAGGGCAATCAGCCCCAGCATTTT.

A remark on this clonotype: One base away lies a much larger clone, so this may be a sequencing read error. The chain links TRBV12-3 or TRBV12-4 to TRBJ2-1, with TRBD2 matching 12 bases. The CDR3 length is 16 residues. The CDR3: CASSPRGLAGHNDQFF. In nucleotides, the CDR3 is TGTGCCAGCAGCCCAAGGGGACTAGCGGGTCATAATGACCAGTTCTTC.

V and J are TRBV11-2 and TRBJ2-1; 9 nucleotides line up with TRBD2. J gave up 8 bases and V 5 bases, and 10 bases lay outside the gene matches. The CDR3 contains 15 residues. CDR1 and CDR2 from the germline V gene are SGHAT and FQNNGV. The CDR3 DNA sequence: TGTGCCAGCAGCCCGAGGACTAGCGTGAGCCATGAGCAGTTCTTC. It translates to CASSPRTSVSHEQFF.

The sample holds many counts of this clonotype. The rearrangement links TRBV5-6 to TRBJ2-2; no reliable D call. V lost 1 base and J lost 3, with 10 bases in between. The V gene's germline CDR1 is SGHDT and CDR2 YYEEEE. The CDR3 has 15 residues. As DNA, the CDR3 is TGTGCCAGCAGCTTGAGTGCCTTAGACACCGGGGAGCTGTTTTTT. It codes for CASSLSALDTGELFF.

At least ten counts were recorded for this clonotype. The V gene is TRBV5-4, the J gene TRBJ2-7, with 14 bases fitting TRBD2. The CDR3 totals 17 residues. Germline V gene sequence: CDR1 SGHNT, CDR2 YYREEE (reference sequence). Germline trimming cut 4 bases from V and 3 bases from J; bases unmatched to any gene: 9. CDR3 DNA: TGTGCCAGCAGCGGGTTCTTCGGGACTAGCGGGGGCTACGAGCAGTACTTC. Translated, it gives CASSGFFGTSGGYEQYF.

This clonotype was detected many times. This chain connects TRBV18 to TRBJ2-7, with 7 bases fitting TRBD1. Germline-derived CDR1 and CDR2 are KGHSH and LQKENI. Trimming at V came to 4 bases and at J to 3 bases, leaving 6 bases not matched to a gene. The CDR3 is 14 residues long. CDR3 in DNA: TGTGCCAGCTCACGATCGGACAGGTTCTACGAGCAGTACTTC. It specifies CASSRSDRFYEQYF.

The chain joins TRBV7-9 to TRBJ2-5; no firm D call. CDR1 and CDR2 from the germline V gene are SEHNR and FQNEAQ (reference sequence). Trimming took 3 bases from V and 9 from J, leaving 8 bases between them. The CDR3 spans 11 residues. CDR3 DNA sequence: TGTGCCAGCAGCTTTCCGGCGGCCCAGTACTTC. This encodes CASSFPAAQYF.

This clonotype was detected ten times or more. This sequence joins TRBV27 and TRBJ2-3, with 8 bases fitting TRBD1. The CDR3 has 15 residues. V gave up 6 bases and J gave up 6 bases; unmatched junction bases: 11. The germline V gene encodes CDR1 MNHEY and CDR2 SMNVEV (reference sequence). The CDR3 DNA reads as TGTGCCAGCAGACGCGGGACAGGAGGTTGGGATACGCAGTATTTT. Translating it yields CASRRGTGGWDTQYF.

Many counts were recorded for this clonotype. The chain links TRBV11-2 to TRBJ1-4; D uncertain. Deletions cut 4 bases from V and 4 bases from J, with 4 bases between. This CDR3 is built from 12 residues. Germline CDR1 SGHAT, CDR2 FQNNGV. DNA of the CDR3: TGTGCCAGCAGCTCCCATAATGAAAAACTGTTTTTT. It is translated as CASSSHNEKLFF.

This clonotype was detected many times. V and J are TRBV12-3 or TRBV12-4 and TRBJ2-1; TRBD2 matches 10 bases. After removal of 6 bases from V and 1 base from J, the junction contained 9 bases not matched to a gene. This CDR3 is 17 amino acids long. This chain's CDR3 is CASRPKTSGFSYNEQFF. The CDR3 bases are TGTGCCAGCAGGCCAAAGACTAGCGGGTTTTCCTACAATGAGCAGTTCTTC.

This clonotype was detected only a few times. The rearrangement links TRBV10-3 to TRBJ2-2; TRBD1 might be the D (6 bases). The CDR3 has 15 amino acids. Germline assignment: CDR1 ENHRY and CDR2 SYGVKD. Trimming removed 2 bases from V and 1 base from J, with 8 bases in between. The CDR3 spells CAISEGRGNTGELFF. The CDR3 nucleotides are TGTGCCATCAGTGAGGGCAGGGGGAACACCGGGGAGCTGTTTTTT.